One and the same sample provided the 31 T cell receptor beta chains below, sequenced in a study of blood T cell repertoires in COVID-19 (dated by TCRdb to about 2020). The library was prepared using the immunoSEQ multiplex PCR assay. TCRdb limited this immuneACCESS table to in-frame rearrangements with V and J called. A share of clones is missing; checked studies link under half to unresolved V genes, and the rest is unexplained. Present in this sample are 250,000 to 350,000 clones, 88% of which were seen just once. Around 11% of the sample lies in the top ten. Sample: peripheral blood. Receptor source: a woman aged 25 to 39 with COVID-19, enrolled during active disease.

V usage is TRBV9 and J usage is TRBJ2-5; TRBD2 matches at 8 bases. The junction had 15 bases not matched to a gene; V was cut back by 0 bases and J by 5 bases. The CDR3 covers 18 residues. Germline loops: CDR1 SGDLS, CDR2 YYNGEE. In DNA form, the CDR3 reads TGTGCCAGCAGCGTAGCCACGCTCCAGCGGGAGATTCGGGAGACCCAGTACTTC. This sequence encodes CASSVATLQREIRETQYF.

The chain uses TRBV11-1 and TRBJ2-1, with 9 bases lining up with TRBD1. The germline CDR1 and CDR2 sequences are SGHAT and FQDESV (reference sequence). The length of the CDR3 is 16 residues. The V segment lost 3 bases and the J segment 4 bases; nucleotides outside the gene matches: 7. DNA of the CDR3: TGTGCCAGCAGCTTGGGACAGGGTGTGTTGTACAATGAGCAGTTCTTC. Protein sequence: CASSLGQGVLYNEQFF.

J is TRBJ1-1 and V is TRBV19, with 7 bases aligning to TRBD1. CDR1 is LNHDA and CDR2 is SQIVND in the germline V gene (reference sequence). V dropped 4 bases and J dropped 1; count of bases not matched to a gene: 3. The CDR3 loop spans 14 amino acids. CDR3 in amino acids: CASSKTGENTEAFF. CDR3 nucleotide sequence: TGTGCCAGTAGTAAAACAGGGGAGAACACTGAAGCTTTCTTT.

The CDR3: CASSPFFPGQLKETQYF. CDR3 DNA: TGTGCCAGCAGTCCTTTTTTCCCGGGACAGCTAAAAGAGACCCAGTACTTC. The rearrangement joins TRBV28 to TRBJ2-5; 7 bases map to TRBD1. In germline, CDR1 is MDHEN, CDR2 SYDVKM. The J segment lost 3 bases and the V segment lost 5 bases, leaving 15 bases of the junction unmatched. The CDR3 runs 17 residues.

The V gene is TRBV6-2 or TRBV6-3, the J gene TRBJ1-1, with D unclear. The CDR3 contains 16 residues. Trimming took off 0 bases at V and 0 bases at J, with 11 bases between the two ends. Looked up from germline, CDR1 is MNHEY and CDR2 is SVGEGT. The DNA for the CDR3 is TGTGCCAGCAGTTACTCGGTGGCAGGTTTGAACACTGAAGCTTTCTTT. It yields the protein CASSYSVAGLNTEAFF.

This chain uses TRBV19 with TRBJ1-4; 9 nucleotides line up with TRBD1. Germline V gene data show CDR1 as LNHDA and CDR2 as SQIVND (reference sequence). This CDR3 is 15 amino acids long. The J segment lost 6 bases and the V segment lost 5 bases, leaving 7 bases of the junction unmatched. DNA of the CDR3: TGTGCCAGTAGTCGGAACAGGGGGCGGGATGAAAAACTGTTTTTT. It encodes CASSRNRGRDEKLFF.

Of note for this clone: Other DNA variants within this sample encode the same CDR3. The V and J genes are TRBV18 and TRBJ2-7, with 8 bases that match TRBD2. CDR1 is KGHSH and CDR2 is LQKENI in the germline V gene. This CDR3 spans 14 amino acids. V dropped 6 bases and J dropped 0; count of bases not matched to a gene: 4. The CDR3, as DNA: TGTGCCAGCTCCCCCGGGACTAGCTCCTACGAGCAGTACTTC. Translated: CASSPGTSSYEQYF.

The rearrangement links TRBV28 to TRBJ2-1, with 9 positions matching TRBD1. V lost 7 bases, J lost 3 bases, and 7 bases stayed unmatched. From germline, CDR1 is MDHEN and CDR2 SYDVKM. The CDR3 length is 15 residues. CDR3 in amino acids: CASNSRDRVYNEQFF. DNA of the CDR3: TGTGCCAGCAATTCCCGGGACAGGGTCTACAATGAGCAGTTCTTC.

The genes are TRBV11-2 and TRBJ2-7; 7 bases are shared with TRBD2. Germline V gives CDR1 SGHAT, CDR2 FQNNGV. Losses at the gene ends were 5 bases for V and 2 bases for J; bases not matched to a gene: 12. The CDR3 consists of 16 residues. CDR3 DNA sequence: TGTGCCAGCAGCCACCGGACTAGTTCAACCCCCTACGAGCAGTACTTC. This translates into CASSHRTSSTPYEQYF.

CDR3 in amino acids: CATHPDREGEQYF. CDR3 coding DNA: TGTGCCACCCATCCGGACAGGGAGGGCGAGCAGTACTTC. The rearrangement links TRBV10-3 to TRBJ2-7, with D perhaps TRBD1 (8 bases). This CDR3 is 13 amino acids long. Per the germline V gene, CDR1 is ENHRY and CDR2 is SYGVKD. V was cut by 10 bases and J by 6 bases, with 19 bases left in between.

The chain has TRBV25-1 and TRBJ1-5; no reliable D call. The germline V and J ends were trimmed by 4 bases and 4 bases, with 8 bases remaining between them. This CDR3 comprises 13 residues. Germline assignment: CDR1 MGHDK and CDR2 SYGVNS. The CDR3 bases are TGTGCCAGCAGTGTGGGCTTGAATCAGCCCCAGCATTTT. Protein: CASSVGLNQPQHF.

The chain couples TRBV19 to TRBJ2-5; D gene unclear. V was shortened by 6 bases and J by 2 bases, with 7 bases between the two germline ends. This CDR3 has 12 amino acids. From germline, CDR1 is LNHDA and CDR2 SQIVND (reference sequence). The CDR3 region is CASSASQETQYF. CDR3 bases: TGTGCCAGTAGCGCGTCTCAAGAGACCCAGTACTTC.

The rearrangement links TRBV7-9 to TRBJ2-1, with TRBD2 matching 10 bases. The V gene's germline CDR1 is SEHNR and CDR2 FQNEAQ (reference sequence). V shed 4 bases and J 9 bases; nucleotides not matched to a gene: 6. The CDR3 loop spans 14 amino acids. The CDR3 reads CASSSLAGAGEQFF. The CDR3, as DNA: TGTGCCAGCAGCTCTCTAGCGGGAGCTGGTGAGCAGTTCTTC.

The V call is TRBV2, the J call TRBJ2-3; 8 bases line up with TRBD2. Trimming at V came to 2 bases and at J to 2 bases, leaving 6 bases not matched to a gene. This CDR3 is built from 16 residues. Germline CDR1 reads SNHLY; CDR2 reads FYNNEI. The CDR3 is CASSERTSYYTDTQYF. The CDR3 DNA reads as TGTGCCAGCAGTGAAAGGACTAGCTATTACACAGATACGCAGTATTTT.

The rearrangement links TRBV5-1 to TRBJ2-2; 8 bases are a match to TRBD2. Trimming removed 4 bases from V and 2 bases from J; junction bases left unmatched: 7. The CDR3 length is 16 residues. Germline V gene lookup returns CDR1 SGHRS and CDR2 YFSETQ. For the CDR3, the DNA is TGCGCCAGCAGCGTCGGACTAGCAGGAAACACCGGGGAGCTGTTTTTT. It specifies CASSVGLAGNTGELFF. Combining the CDR3 with reference TRBV5-1 and TRBJ2-2 gives the whole variable domain KAGVTQTPRYLIKTRGQQVTLSCSPISGHRSVSWYQQTPGQGLQFLFEYFSETQRNKGNFPGRFSGRQFSNSRSEMNVSTLELGDSALYLCASSVGLAGNTGELFFGEGSRLTVL.

The CDR3 nucleotides read TGTGCCAGCAGTTTGTGGACAGCTAACACTGAAGCTTTCTTT. This translates into CASSLWTANTEAFF. This chain links TRBV28 with TRBJ1-1; D might be TRBD1 (6 bases). This CDR3 contains 14 residues. Germline V lookup: CDR1 MDHEN, CDR2 SYDVKM. The V and J ends lost 3 bases and 2 bases respectively, with 10 bases between them.

This clone came up a few times. The chain combines TRBV5-1 with TRBJ1-4, with D maybe TRBD1 (6 bases). The CDR3 consists of 15 residues. CDR1 is SGHRS and CDR2 is YFSETQ in the germline V gene. Trimming cost V 0 bases and J 8 bases, with 14 bases left between them. The DNA for the CDR3 is TGCGCCAGCAGCTTGGAAGGACAGTTATACGAAAAACTGTTTTTT. Its translation: CASSLEGQLYEKLFF.

The CDR3 DNA reads TGTGCCAGCAGTTACTCAACTAGCGCCACCACAGATACGCAGTATTTT. Translated, it gives CASSYSTSATTDTQYF. This chain connects TRBV6-2 or TRBV6-3 to TRBJ2-3, with 7 bases fitting TRBD2. The CDR3 extends over 16 amino acids. Germline CDR1 is MNHEY and CDR2 is SVGEGT. The V and J ends lost 0 bases and 2 bases, in that order; junction bases with no gene match: 5.

The rearrangement uses TRBV4-3 and TRBJ1-5; 7 bases line up with TRBD1. Per the germline V gene, CDR1 is LGHNA and CDR2 is YSLEER. V was clipped by 4 bases and J by 5 bases; unmatched bases: 8. The length of the CDR3 is 15 residues. The CDR3 reads CASSRNRDSDQPQHF. The CDR3 DNA reads as TGCGCCAGCAGCCGAAACCGGGACAGTGATCAGCCCCAGCATTTT.

Details on this clone: Other nucleotide sequences from this sample produce the same CDR3. The V and J genes are TRBV5-6 and TRBJ2-7, with 7 nucleotides matching TRBD1. The length of the CDR3 is 14 residues. Germline CDR1 and CDR2: SGHDT and YYEEEE. With V trimmed by 0 bases and J by 4 bases, 4 bases remained unmatched. The CDR3 sequence: CASSLGQGGYEQYF. CDR3 DNA: TGTGCCAGCAGCTTGGGACAGGGTGGGTACGAGCAGTACTTC.

This rearrangement joins TRBV4-1 to TRBJ2-5, with 16 bases that match TRBD2. CDR1 is MGHRA, CDR2 YSYEKL, per germline. J gave up 1 base and V 0 bases, and 5 bases lay outside the gene matches. This CDR3 comprises 19 residues. CDR3 in DNA: TGCGCCAGCAGCCAAGAAGGGACTAGCGGGAGGGTAGGCCAAGAGACCCAGTACTTC. Residues: CASSQEGTSGRVGQETQYF.

The chain has TRBV2 and TRBJ2-1; 10 bases are a match to TRBD1. Germline V gene sequence: CDR1 SNHLY, CDR2 FYNNEI. CDR3 length: 13 amino acids. The junction had 6 bases not matched to a gene; V was cut back by 10 bases and J by 6 bases. The CDR3 DNA reads TGTGCCAACCTGGACAGGGGGGGCAATGAGCAGTTCTTC. Its protein is CANLDRGGNEQFF.

In this sample, this clone turned up a few times. The CDR3 sequence: CASSGGQEKLFF. CDR3 nucleotide sequence: TGTGCCAGCAGCGGGGGGCAGGAAAAACTGTTTTTT. The V call is TRBV28, the J call TRBJ1-4; D might be TRBD1 (6 bases). CDR1 and CDR2 from the germline V gene are MDHEN and SYDVKM. V was shortened by 6 bases and J by 8 bases, with 10 bases between the two germline ends. The CDR3 sequence is 12 residues long.

The rearrangement uses TRBV10-3 and TRBJ2-3; D might be TRBD1 (5 bases). The CDR3 is 17 amino acids. The germline V gene has CDR1 ENHRY and CDR2 SYGVKD. V was cut by 3 bases and J by 5 bases, with 21 bases left in between. This chain's CDR3 is CAISDRLWQGGQDTQYF. The CDR3 bases are TGTGCCATCAGTGATCGGCTCTGGCAGGGCGGCCAAGATACGCAGTATTTT.

CDR3 bases: TGTGCCAGCAGCCCGACACGCGGGGAGCTGTTTTTT. Its protein is CASSPTRGELFF. The chain has TRBV7-9 and TRBJ2-2; D gene uncertain. There are 12 residues in the CDR3. The germline CDR1 and CDR2 sequences are SEHNR and FQNEAQ (reference sequence). With 5 bases removed from V and 7 bases from J, the gap between germline ends came to 8 bases.

The chain combines TRBV20-1 with TRBJ2-5, with TRBD2 matching 14 bases. Germline trimming cut 3 bases from V and 2 bases from J; bases unmatched to any gene: 5. The CDR3 is 16 residues long. CDR1 DFQATT and CDR2 SNEGSKA come from the germline V gene (reference sequence). The CDR3 reads CSASGLAGGVQETQYF. CDR3 coding DNA: TGCAGTGCTAGTGGACTAGCGGGAGGCGTACAAGAGACCCAGTACTTC.

The CDR3: CASSPQGASTDTQYF. For the CDR3, the DNA is TGTGCCAGCTCACCACAGGGGGCTAGCACAGATACGCAGTATTTT. The chain employs TRBV18 and TRBJ2-3; TRBD1 matches at 7 bases. CDR3 length equals 15 residues. V gave up 1 base and J gave up 0 bases; unmatched junction bases: 1. CDR1 KGHSH and CDR2 LQKENI come from the germline V gene.

This clone has more than one count but fewer than ten. The V call is TRBV3-1 (or the pseudogene TRBV3-2), the J call TRBJ2-1; TRBD2 matches at 13 bases. The V gene's germline CDR1 is LGHDT and CDR2 YNNKEL (reference sequence). V lost 2 bases, J lost 6 bases, and 4 bases stayed unmatched. The CDR3 is 16 amino acids. The chain's CDR3 is CASSQLLAGGFNEQFF. CDR3 coding DNA: TGTGCCAGCAGCCAACTACTAGCGGGAGGGTTCAATGAGCAGTTCTTC.

V gene TRBV4-1 combines with J gene TRBJ2-3, with TRBD2 matching 7 bases. The CDR3 totals 15 residues. The germline V gene has CDR1 MGHRA and CDR2 YSYEKL. V was clipped by 3 bases and J by 4 bases; unmatched bases: 7. The DNA for the CDR3 is TGCGCCAGCAGCCACACAATAGCGGGTGCAGATACGCAGTATTTT. Amino acids: CASSHTIAGADTQYF.

On this clone itself: One junction end disagrees with the germline gene, perhaps due to a read error. The gene calls are TRBV7-7 and TRBJ2-3, with 8 positions matching TRBD1. The CDR3 runs to 15 residues. CDR1 is SSHAT, CDR2 FNYEAQ, per germline (reference sequence). The CDR3 here is CASSFGQGGTDTQYF. The CDR3 region has the DNA TGTGCTAGCAGCTTTGGACAGGGCGGCACAGATACGCAGTATTTT.

This clone was observed a few times. Other DNA sequences within the sample encode an identical CDR3. V is TRBV5-4 and J is TRBJ1-1; no clear D. V lost 0 bases and J 1 base, leaving 4 bases between the germline ends. Looked up from germline, CDR1 is SGHNT and CDR2 is YYREEE (reference sequence). CDR3 length equals 13 residues. The CDR3 sequence is CASSLGGNTEAFF. CDR3 nucleotides: TGTGCCAGCAGCTTGGGAGGGAACACTGAAGCTTTCTTT.